The rows below give T cell receptor beta chains drawn from one sample of a study of response to subunit inactivated influenza vaccine. TCRdb redid the calling of the RT-PCR reads with MiXCR, one entry per CDR3 protein. The sample contains around 250,000 distinct CDR3 sequences, 12% of which appear only once. The source material was non-naive T cells sorted from PBMCs, sampled 14 days before vaccination. These receptors were taken from a man in his fifties or sixties who received an inactivated influenza vaccine. Both conserved end residues are part of each CDR3. D genes are given only for firm matches. Clone size is not always given. Where it is, it says once, few, many or a class for expanded clones.

abundance	d_gene	v_gene	j_gene	CDR3nt	CDR3aa
NA	TRBD2	TRBV13	TRBJ2-1	TGTGCCAGCAGCTGGAGCGGGAGGCCCACGAACAATGAGCAGTTCTTC	CASSWSGRPTNNEQFF
many	TRBD2	TRBV5-6	TRBJ2-3	TGTGCCAGCAGACCTAGCGGGAGAGGGGATACGCAGTATTTT	CASRPSGRGDTQYF
NA	NA	TRBV7-2	TRBJ1-4	TGTGCCAGCAGCTTATGGGGGGGGGCTAATGAAAAACTGTTTTTT	CASSLWGGANEKLFF
NA	NA	TRBV5-1	TRBJ2-3	TGCGCCAGCAGCTTGGGACAGGCGAACACAGATACGCAGTATTTT	CASSLGQANTDTQYF
NA	NA	TRBV5-1	TRBJ2-6	TGCGCCAGCAGCAAGAGGGGTTCTGGGGCCAACGTCCTGACTTTC	CASSKRGSGANVLTF
NA	NA	TRBV9	TRBJ2-1	TGTGCCAGCAGCGTAGCTACAGGTGGGGTGAGTGAGCAGTTCTTC	CASSVATGGVSEQFF
many	NA	TRBV18	TRBJ1-1	TGTGCCAGCTCACCTTCCGGGGCGAACACTGAAGCTTTCTTT	CASSPSGANTEAFF
few	TRBD1	TRBV29-1	TRBJ2-5	TGCAGCGTTGACCGGACAGGGAGGTTGGAGACCCAGTACTTC	CSVDRTGRLETQYF
few	NA	TRBV21-1	TRBJ2-6	TGTGCCAGCAGCAGATTTCTGCCGGGACAGGCTTCGTTAGGGGCCAACGTCCTGACTTTC	CASSRFLPGQASLGANVLTF
many	TRBD1	TRBV5-1	TRBJ2-1	TGCGCCAGCAGCCCCCGCCCCAGGGGGAACAATGAGCAGTTCTTC	CASSPRPRGNNEQFF
NA	NA	TRBV6-1	TRBJ2-3	TGTGCCAGCAGGATATTAGCGGTCACAGATACGCAGTATTTT	CASRILAVTDTQYF
NA	NA	TRBV11-2	TRBJ2-7	TGTGCCAGCAGCTCGGGTTCCACCTACGAGCAGTACTTC	CASSSGSTYEQYF
NA	NA	TRBV6-1	TRBJ1-5	TGTGCCAGCAGTGAAGCAGGGACCATCTATCAGCCCCAGCATTTT	CASSEAGTIYQPQHF
few	NA	TRBV7-9	TRBJ2-6	TGTGCCAGCACCCCACCGGCTGGGGCCAACGTCCTGACTTTC	CASTPPAGANVLTF
NA	TRBD1	TRBV3-1	TRBJ2-2	TGTGCCAGCAGCCAAGACCCCGCGAGGACAGGGCGAAGAACCGGGGAGCTGTTTTTT	CASSQDPARTGRRTGELFF
many	NA	TRBV10-3	TRBJ2-2	TGTGCCATCAGTTCGGACCCTGTCAACACCGGGGAGCTGTTTTTT	CAISSDPVNTGELFF
many	TRBD1	TRBV28	TRBJ2-7	TGTGCCATCAGGGGGGCAGGGGGCTCGAGCGAGCAGTACTTC	CAIRGAGGSSEQYF
few	NA	TRBV19	TRBJ2-3	TGTGCCAGTAGCGGGAGGGGGCGCCTCACAGATACGCAGTATTTT	CASSGRGRLTDTQYF